This TCR beta chain was found in a study of blood T cell repertoires in COVID-19. In the study overall: COVID-19 samples from acute and convalescent phases originated in the United States, Italy and Spain. The analysed material was cDNA or gDNA that came from T cells, B-cell-depleted T cells, or PBMCs.

This clone has a handful of counts. Authors' data handling: How many nucleated cells were present was estimated from reference gene primer amplification. Sequencing was performed with immunoSEQ multiplex PCR; in TCRdb, only in-frame clones are kept and a portion is missing. The V and J calls and clone size are taken from that table; D and trimming were inferred from the DNA. The data show some 220,000 clones, 75% to 85% seen once. The V gene's germline CDR1 is MDHEN and CDR2 SYDVKM. This CDR3 is built from 13 residues. V was clipped by 2 bases and J by 11 bases, with 13 bases between them. Specimen: peripheral blood. The receptor comes from a man aged 50-60 years with active or convalescent COVID-19. The chain carries TRBV28 and TRBJ1-3, with D perhaps matching TRBD1 (5 bases). CDR3 sequence reads: CASSLGQTGPIYF. CDR3 DNA sequence: TGTGCCAGCAGTTTAGGGCAAACAGGCCCCATATATTTT.